This T cell receptor (beta chain) was obtained from a study of blood T cell repertoires in COVID-19. Original processing methods: Reference gene primer amplification in the assay estimated nucleated cell counts. Libraries were prepared by immunoSEQ multiplex PCR; TCRdb keeps only in-frame clonotypes and omits some of them. Clonal size and the V and J genes are those of that table, whereas D and trimming came from the DNA. The data show roughly 410,000 clones, around 89% seen once. Germline CDR1 MDHEN, CDR2 SYDVKM. The CDR3 consists of 16 residues. V was clipped by 6 bases and J by 6 bases, with 21 bases between them. Seattle cases were enrolled at active infection and followed longitudinally.

This TCR derives from a middle-aged woman with COVID-19, enrolled during active disease. The sample taken for sequencing was peripheral blood. The chain recombines TRBV28 with TRBJ1-5; D possibly corresponds to TRBD1 (5 bases). The CDR3 here is CASSALSGIRSQPQHF. CDR3 nucleotides: TGTGCCAGCAGCGCCCTTTCAGGGATAAGGAGTCAGCCCCAGCATTTT.